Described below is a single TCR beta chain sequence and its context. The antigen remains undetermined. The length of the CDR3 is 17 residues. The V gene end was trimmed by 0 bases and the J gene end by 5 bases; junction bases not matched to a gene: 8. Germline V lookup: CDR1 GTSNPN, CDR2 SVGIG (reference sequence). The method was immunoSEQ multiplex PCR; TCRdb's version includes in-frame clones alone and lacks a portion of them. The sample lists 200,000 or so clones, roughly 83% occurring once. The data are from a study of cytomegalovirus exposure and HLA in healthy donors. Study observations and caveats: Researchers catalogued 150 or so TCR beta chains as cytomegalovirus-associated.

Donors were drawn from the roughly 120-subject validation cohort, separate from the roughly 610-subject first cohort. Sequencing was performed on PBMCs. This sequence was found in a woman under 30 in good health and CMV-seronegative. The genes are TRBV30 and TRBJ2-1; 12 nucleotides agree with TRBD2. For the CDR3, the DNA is TGTGCCTGGAGTGTTTCTAGACTAGCGGGAGTGAACAATGAGCAGTTCTTC. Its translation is CAWSVSRLAGVNNEQFF.